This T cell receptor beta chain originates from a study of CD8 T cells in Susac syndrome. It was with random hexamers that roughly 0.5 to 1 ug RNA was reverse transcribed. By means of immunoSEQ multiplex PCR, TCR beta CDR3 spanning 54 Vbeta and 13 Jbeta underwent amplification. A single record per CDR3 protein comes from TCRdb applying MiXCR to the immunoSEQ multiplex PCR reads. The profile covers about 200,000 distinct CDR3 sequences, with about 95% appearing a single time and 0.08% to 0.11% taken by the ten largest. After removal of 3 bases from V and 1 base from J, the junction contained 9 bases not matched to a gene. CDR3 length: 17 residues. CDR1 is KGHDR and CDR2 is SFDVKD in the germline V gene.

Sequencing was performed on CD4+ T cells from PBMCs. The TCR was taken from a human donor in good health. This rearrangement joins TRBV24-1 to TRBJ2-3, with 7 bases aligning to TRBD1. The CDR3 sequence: CATSDIGQAGGTDTQYF. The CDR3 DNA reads TGTGCCACCAGTGATATCGGACAGGCCGGGGGCACAGATACGCAGTATTTT.